Sequencing of this T cell receptor (beta chain) was carried out in a study of identical twins. Whole-study findings and limits: Partial confounding of zero-insertion analyses by invariant MAIT and iNKT cells was possible.

As regards this clonotype: The antigen remains unidentified.

Trimming removed 11 bases at V and 2 bases at J, with 11 bases between. The CDR3 consists of 12 residues. Per the germline V gene, CDR1 is SEHNR and CDR2 is FQNEAQ (reference sequence). From the 5' RACE reads, TCRdb called clonotypes with MiXCR, one entry per CDR3 protein. The sample holds about 570,000 distinct CDR3 sequences, 9% to 10% seen once. The data also belong to a second study, concerning yellow fever vaccine responses in identical twins. In that study: In identical twins, vaccine T cell responses appeared partly shared and partly individual.

This receptor was obtained from a woman aged 18-29 years in good health. The sequenced material came from PBMCs. This chain joins TRBV7-9 and TRBJ2-3; D tentatively fits TRBD1 or TRBD2 (5 bases each). The chain's CDR3 is CAGGRDTDTQYF. The CDR3 DNA is TGTGCCGGGGGAAGGGACACAGATACGCAGTATTTT.